One and the same sample provided the 26 T cell receptor beta chains below, sequenced in a study of shared clonotypes between healthy human individuals. Produced via immunoSEQ multiplex PCR; TCRdb's table is partial and in-frame only. The sample yields about 2 million clones, about 95% seen once. Only CD45RO-negative cells positively selected for CCR7 counted as naive CD8 cells, so terminally differentiated effector memory CD45RA+ cells were excluded. The sequenced sample consisted of naive CD8+ T cells sorted from blood. Receptor source: a man between 18 and 29 years old in good health.

This rearrangement joins TRBV9 to TRBJ2-2; 11 nucleotides agree with TRBD2. V lost 4 bases to trimming and J lost 4 bases; unmatched junction nucleotides: 12. CDR3 length: 18 amino acids. In germline, CDR1 is SGDLS, CDR2 YYNGEE. The CDR3 DNA follows: TGTGCCAGCAGCCCCAGACTAGCGGGACCCGCGGGCACCGGGGAGCTGTTTTTT. This encodes CASSPRLAGPAGTGELFF.

The chain couples TRBV7-9 to TRBJ2-3; 7 bases agree with TRBD2. Losses at the gene ends were 3 bases for V and 2 bases for J; bases not matched to a gene: 5. This CDR3 is built from 15 residues. Germline values: CDR1 SEHNR, CDR2 FQNEAQ (reference sequence). The CDR3 region is CASSLTGTTTDTQYF. CDR3 nucleotide sequence: TGTGCCAGCAGCTTGACCGGGACTACCACAGATACGCAGTATTTT.

The rearrangement joins TRBV7-9 to TRBJ1-4; D might be TRBD1 (5 bases). The CDR3 extends over 17 amino acids. Germline V CDR1 and CDR2: SEHNR, FQNEAQ (reference sequence). The V and J ends lost 1 base and 0 bases respectively, with 12 bases between them. CDR3 sequence (DNA): TGTGCCAGCAGCTTAGGGGGCCTTTTTGCAACTAATGAAAAACTGTTTTTT. It is translated as CASSLGGLFATNEKLFF. Supplemented by reference TRBV7-9 and TRBJ1-4, the full variable domain reads DTGVSQNPRHKITKRGQNVTFRCDPISEHNRLYWYRQTLGQGPEFLTYFQNEAQLEKSRLLSDRFSAERPKGSFSTLEIQRTEQGDSAMYLCASSLGGLFATNEKLFFGSGTQLSVL.

This chain links TRBV27 with TRBJ2-1, with 9 bases aligning to TRBD1. The V and J ends lost 6 bases and 10 bases, in that order; junction bases with no gene match: 4. In germline, CDR1 is MNHEY, CDR2 SMNVEV (reference sequence). There are 12 residues in the CDR3. The CDR3 nucleotides are TGTGCCAGCAGGGGACAGGGTGTCGAGCAGTTCTTC. Protein product: CASRGQGVEQFF.

The chain carries TRBV6-5 and TRBJ1-1; maybe TRBD1 (5 bases). V shed 5 bases and J shed 10 bases, with 17 bases lying between them. Looked up from germline, CDR1 is MNHEY and CDR2 is SVGAGI. CDR3 size: 13 residues. The CDR3 nucleotides are TGTGCCAGCAGTCTGGAGGGGATTGACTCAGCTTTCTTT. This translates into CASSLEGIDSAFF.

The V and J genes are TRBV28 and TRBJ2-1; D remains ambiguous. The CDR3 runs 11 residues. Trimming removed 11 bases at V and 0 bases at J, with 5 bases between. The germline V gene has CDR1 MDHEN and CDR2 SYDVKM. The CDR3 bases are TGTGCCCACGGCTCCTACAATGAGCAGTTCTTC. This codes for CAHGSYNEQFF.

This chain connects TRBV9 to TRBJ1-1; D is perhaps TRBD1 (5 bases). This CDR3 has 16 residues. Germline CDR1 and CDR2: SGDLS and YYNGEE. The V gene lost 3 bases and the J gene lost 10 bases, with 25 bases spanning the gap. CDR3 sequence (DNA): TGTGCCAGCAGCGCGTGGGGGGGAGGACTCTCTGCGGGAGCTTTCTTT. Amino acid sequence: CASSAWGGGLSAGAFF. The full variable domain, rest sourced from reference TRBV9 and TRBJ1-1, is DSGVTQTPKHLITATGQRVTLRCSPRSGDLSVYWYQQSLDQGLQFLIQYYNGEERAKGNILERFSAQQFPDLHSELNLSSLELGDSALYFCASSAWGGGLSAGAFFGQGTRLTVV.

The chain carries TRBV4-3 and TRBJ2-6; D is perhaps TRBD2 (5 bases). Germline V CDR1 and CDR2: LGHNA, YSLEER. V was cut by 0 bases and J by 3 bases, with 12 bases left in between. The CDR3 contains 17 residues. The CDR3 region has the DNA TGCGCCAGCAGCCAAGATGCGGGTTTTCATGGGGCCAACGTCCTGACTTTC. It specifies CASSQDAGFHGANVLTF.

The rearrangement joins TRBV30 to TRBJ1-5; D is ambiguous. Germline loops: CDR1 GTSNPN, CDR2 SVGIG (reference sequence). The CDR3 spans 12 residues. V lost 3 bases and J lost 0, with 3 bases in between. In DNA form, the CDR3 reads TGTGCCTGGAGCCATAGCAATCAGCCCCAGCATTTT. Translation: CAWSHSNQPQHF.

To note about this clone: The same CDR3 also results from other DNA sequences found in this sample. The rearrangement joins TRBV6-5 to TRBJ2-7, with TRBD2 as a possible D gene (5 bases). CDR1 and CDR2 from the germline V gene are MNHEY and SVGAGI. V lost 2 bases to trimming and J lost 7 bases, with 9 bases between them. This CDR3 spans 12 amino acids. CDR3 residues: CASSYSGGEQYF. CDR3 DNA: TGTGCCAGCAGTTACAGCGGCGGGGAGCAGTACTTC.

The rearrangement uses TRBV4-2 and TRBJ2-7; D not certain. V dropped 1 base and J dropped 2 bases, with 9 bases sitting between them. The CDR3 contains 14 residues. Germline V lookup: CDR1 LGHNA, CDR2 YNFKEQ. The CDR3 reads CASSQGGETYEQYF. CDR3 nucleotide sequence: TGTGCCAGCAGCCAAGGCGGAGAAACCTACGAGCAGTACTTC.

The chain couples TRBV14 to TRBJ1-1, with 8 bases identical to TRBD1. Germline V CDR1 and CDR2: SGHDN, FVKESK. V dropped 3 bases and J dropped 5; count of bases not matched to a gene: 8. This CDR3 region has 15 residues. CDR3 bases: TGTGCCAGCAGCCATGGACAGGGAAGTTGGACTGAAGCTTTCTTT. This gives the protein CASSHGQGSWTEAFF.

The genes are TRBV6-1 and TRBJ2-3; TRBD1 agrees at 9 bases. In germline, CDR1 is MNHNS, CDR2 SASEGT. With V trimmed by 7 bases and J by 2 bases, 7 bases remained unmatched. The CDR3 totals 15 residues. CDR3 sequence (DNA): TGTGCCAGCACCGGGGGACAGGGTTACACAGATACGCAGTATTTT. The encoded protein is CASTGGQGYTDTQYF.

This clone was counted between two and nine times. Other DNA sequences from this sample encode an identical CDR3 as well. The V and J genes are TRBV27 and TRBJ1-5; 9 bases are shared with TRBD1. The CDR3 loop spans 14 amino acids. Germline lookup yields CDR1 MNHEY and CDR2 SMNVEV (reference sequence). J lost 6 bases, V lost 4 bases, and 4 bases had no gene match. The CDR3 loop is CASSSTGGGQPQHF. DNA for the CDR3: TGTGCCAGCAGTTCAACAGGGGGCGGTCAGCCCCAGCATTTT.

This clone was detected once. In the same sample, other DNA sequences code for this CDR3. This chain joins TRBV27 and TRBJ2-2; D assignment may be TRBD1 or TRBD2 (5 bases each). The CDR3 consists of 13 residues. Trimming stripped 5 bases from V and 6 bases from J, with 10 bases between. In germline, CDR1 is MNHEY, CDR2 SMNVEV (reference sequence). In nucleotides, the CDR3 is TGTGCCAGCAGTCTGGGGACCGCCGGGGAGCTGTTTTTT. It specifies CASSLGTAGELFF.

A remark on this clone: This specimen includes other DNA sequences encoding the same CDR3. This chain connects TRBV6-5 to TRBJ2-2; D remains ambiguous. Looked up from germline, CDR1 is MNHEY and CDR2 is SVGAGI. The V gene lost 0 bases and the J gene lost 6 bases, with 2 bases spanning the gap. The CDR3 contains 12 residues. The CDR3 loop reads CASSYSAGELFF. In DNA, the CDR3 is TGTGCCAGCAGTTACTCAGCCGGGGAGCTGTTTTTT.

This chain joins TRBV10-3 and TRBJ2-2; D is unclear. There are 14 residues in the CDR3. The ends were cut back, 1 base at V and 3 bases at J, with 6 bases in the middle. Germline V gene data show CDR1 as ENHRY and CDR2 as SYGVKD. The CDR3 DNA reads as TGTGCCATCAGTGAGTTGGGCCACACCGGGGAGCTGTTTTTT. Translation gives CAISELGHTGELFF.

The rearrangement uses TRBV5-1 and TRBJ1-2; D ambiguous. Germline CDR1 and CDR2: SGHRS and YFSETQ. Trimming pared 0 bases from V and 3 bases from J, leaving 12 bases between. The length of the CDR3 is 15 residues. The CDR3 DNA is TGCGCCAGCAGCTTGGAGTCGATGGGTGACTATGGCTACACCTTC. Its protein is CASSLESMGDYGYTF.

This chain connects TRBV28 to TRBJ1-5, with TRBD1 identical over 8 bases. This CDR3 region has 14 residues. V was clipped by 5 bases and J by 7 bases; unmatched bases: 7. CDR1 is MDHEN and CDR2 is SYDVKM in the germline V gene. The CDR3 here is CASSLTGALQPQHF. As DNA, the CDR3 is TGTGCCAGCAGTCTGACAGGGGCGTTGCAGCCCCAGCATTTT.

V and J are TRBV28 and TRBJ1-2; D gene ambiguous. Looked up from germline, CDR1 is MDHEN and CDR2 is SYDVKM. The CDR3 extends over 19 amino acids. Trimming left V 5 bases short and J 0 bases short, with 25 bases between. The CDR3: CASSPSLDHYVVSNYGYTF. CDR3 bases: TGTGCCAGCAGTCCTAGCCTCGACCATTATGTGGTATCTAACTATGGCTACACCTTC.

J is TRBJ2-3 and V is TRBV5-1; TRBD1 agrees at 7 bases. CDR1 SGHRS and CDR2 YFSETQ come from the germline V gene. V lost 6 bases and J lost 2; bases outside the gene matches: 6. This CDR3 spans 14 amino acids. CDR3 amino acids: CASTFGTATDTQYF. CDR3 in DNA: TGCGCCAGCACTTTTGGGACAGCCACAGATACGCAGTATTTT.

V usage is TRBV28 and J usage is TRBJ2-7; no clear D gene. The germline V gene encodes CDR1 MDHEN and CDR2 SYDVKM. V was shortened by 3 bases and J by 2 bases, with 11 bases between the two germline ends. The CDR3 has 14 residues. CDR3 coding DNA: TGTGCCAGCAGTTTTATTGGGGTGGCCTACGAGCAGTACTTC. It is translated as CASSFIGVAYEQYF.

The V call is TRBV4-3, the J call TRBJ1-1, with D hard to call. V dropped 0 bases and J dropped 8 bases, with 22 bases sitting between them. CDR1 LGHNA and CDR2 YSLEER come from the germline V gene. The CDR3 is made up of 17 amino acids. The CDR3 sequence: CASSQDLENDQLGEAFF. In nucleotides, the CDR3 is TGCGCCAGCAGCCAAGATCTGGAAAACGATCAGTTGGGGGAAGCTTTCTTT.

The chain combines TRBV27 with TRBJ2-1, with TRBD2 matching 7 bases. The CDR3 runs to 16 residues. The ends lost 3 bases at V and 6 bases at J; junction bases unmatched: 11. Germline V lookup: CDR1 MNHEY, CDR2 SMNVEV (reference sequence). The CDR3, as DNA: TGTGCCAGCAGTTTTGGGGCGGGGGAGATCTTCAATGAGCAGTTCTTC. Amino acids: CASSFGAGEIFNEQFF.

This chain joins TRBV4-3 and TRBJ2-7; D remains unclear. The CDR3 contains 15 residues. V was trimmed by 2 bases and J by 3 bases, leaving 14 bases between them. CDR1 LGHNA and CDR2 YSLEER come from the germline V gene. The CDR3 protein is CASSQNKARIYEQYF. DNA for the CDR3: TGCGCCAGCAGCCAAAACAAGGCCAGGATCTACGAGCAGTACTTC.

The chain has TRBV19 and TRBJ2-2; 12 bases match TRBD2. This CDR3 spans 17 amino acids. Germline CDR1 and CDR2: LNHDA and SQIVND (reference sequence). J gave up 4 bases and V 4 bases, and 7 bases lay outside the gene matches. This chain's CDR3 is CASSTASGRARTGELFF. CDR3 in DNA: TGTGCCAGTAGTACGGCTAGCGGGAGGGCCCGCACCGGGGAGCTGTTTTTT.